The T cell receptor (beta chain) described here comes from a study of CD8 T cells in Susac syndrome. The sequenced target, TCR beta, came from blood CD8+ and CD4+ T cells. Negative magnetic isolation gave CD8+ and CD4+ cells; FACS enriched CD8+ TEMRA. Study results and caveats: Only a relatively small number of individuals were included in the TCR sequencing and HLA analysis.

Trimming shortened V by 4 bases and J by 5 bases, and 11 bases separated the two germline ends. The germline gives CDR1 MRHNA, CDR2 SNTAGT. CDR3 length: 13 residues. Random hexamers were used to reverse transcribe the RNA input (about 0.45 to 1 ug). Amplification of TCR beta CDR3 across 54 Vbeta and 13 Jbeta was performed with immunoSEQ multiplex PCR. Each CDR3 protein gets one entry after TCRdb re-called the immunoSEQ multiplex PCR reads with MiXCR. The sample contains roughly 200,000 distinct CDR3 sequences, roughly 94% of which appear only once. On this clonotype: The target antigen is unknown.

This TCR derives from a human donor with multiple sclerosis. Sequenced input: CD4+ T cells from PBMCs. The chain is built from TRBV6-4 and TRBJ1-1, with D maybe TRBD1 (5 bases). The CDR3 region has the DNA TGTGCCAGCAGTGCTCACGCAGGGACTGAAGCTTTCTTT. It codes for CASSAHAGTEAFF.